These 14 T cell receptor beta chains share one sample of origin, sequenced in a study of blood T cell repertoires in COVID-19. Here immunoSEQ multiplex PCR was the method, and the copy in TCRdb shows in-frame clones only, minus some. The data show 250,000 to 300,000 clones, 88% seen once. Material for sequencing was PBMCs or T cells enriched from blood (not recorded which). These receptor sequences come from a woman under 40 who had recovered from COVID-19.

This clone was recorded only once. The same CDR3 can be traced to other DNA sequences in this sample. V is TRBV24-1 and J is TRBJ2-1; 10 positions match TRBD1. The junction had 6 bases not matched to a gene; V was cut back by 4 bases and J by 7 bases. This CDR3 region has 15 residues. Germline V gene lookup returns CDR1 KGHDR and CDR2 SFDVKD. The CDR3, as DNA: TGTGCCACCAGTGACCCGGGACAGGGGAGTAATGAGCAGTTCTTC. Translation: CATSDPGQGSNEQFF.

CDR3 sequence (DNA): TGCGCCAGCAGTTCTAGCGGGAGGGCTCCCAAATGGGAGACCCAGTACTTC. It specifies CASSSSGRAPKWETQYF. J is TRBJ2-5 and V is TRBV5-1, with 12 bases fitting TRBD2. There are 17 residues in the CDR3. J lost 5 bases, V lost 5 bases, and 13 bases had no gene match. The germline CDR1 and CDR2 sequences are SGHRS and YFSETQ.

The chain carries TRBV30 and TRBJ2-7, with 7 bases matching TRBD1. CDR1 is GTSNPN, CDR2 SVGIG, per germline (reference sequence). CDR3 length: 13 amino acids. The V gene end was trimmed by 3 bases and the J gene end by 5 bases; junction bases not matched to a gene: 7. The CDR3 DNA reads TGTGCCTGGAGGCGACAGGGCTACGACGAGCAGTACTTC. This encodes CAWRRQGYDEQYF.

The chain joins TRBV27 to TRBJ2-7; possible D gene TRBD1, 6 bases. Deletions cut 0 bases from V and 7 bases from J, with 19 bases between. The germline gives CDR1 MNHEY, CDR2 SMNVEV (reference sequence). There are 16 residues in the CDR3. CDR3 protein: CASSLSDPQGFEEQYF. Written as DNA, the CDR3 is TGTGCCAGCAGTTTATCGGACCCACAGGGTTTCGAGGAGCAGTACTTC.

The chain links TRBV7-3 to TRBJ1-6; perhaps TRBD1 as D (5 bases). The CDR3 is made up of 13 amino acids. V lost 5 bases and J lost 6, with 8 bases in between. In germline, CDR1 is SGHTA, CDR2 FQGTGA. The CDR3: CASSETVNSPLHF. The CDR3 DNA follows: TGTGCCAGCAGCGAGACAGTTAATTCACCCCTCCACTTT.

This sequence joins TRBV2 and TRBJ2-3; TRBD2 matches 11 bases. Unmatched junction bases numbered 4, after V lost 3 bases and J lost 2 bases. The germline V gene encodes CDR1 SNHLY and CDR2 FYNNEI. The length of the CDR3 is 16 residues. CDR3 sequence: CASSDPSGGPTDTQYF. The DNA for the CDR3 is TGTGCCAGCAGTGACCCTAGCGGGGGGCCCACAGATACGCAGTATTTT.

The chain combines TRBV28 with TRBJ2-7; a possible D gene is TRBD1 (5 bases). This CDR3 spans 13 amino acids. Trimming removed 6 bases from V and 1 base from J, with 10 bases in between. Germline CDR1 is MDHEN and CDR2 is SYDVKM. The DNA for the CDR3 is TGTGCCAGCAGCGACAGTCCTTCCTACGAGCAGTACTTC. Amino acids: CASSDSPSYEQYF.

This chain connects TRBV6-2 or TRBV6-3 to TRBJ2-5, with D unclear. CDR3 size: 13 residues. Germline V gene sequence: CDR1 MNHEY, CDR2 SVGEGT. V was trimmed by 2 bases and J by 3 bases, leaving 7 bases between them. The CDR3 region has the DNA TGTGCCAGCAGTTACACTGTTGAAGAGACCCAGTACTTC. It encodes CASSYTVEETQYF.

The chain carries TRBV5-8 and TRBJ2-7, with a tentative D call TRBD1 (6 bases). Trimming shortened V by 0 bases and J by 3 bases, and 10 bases separated the two germline ends. CDR1 is SGHTS and CDR2 is YDEGEE in the germline V gene. The CDR3 contains 14 residues. The CDR3 DNA reads TGTGCCAGCAGCTTGGCCGACAGGAGCTACGAGCAGTACTTC. This codes for CASSLADRSYEQYF.

This clone was counted only a few times. The J gene is TRBJ1-2, the V gene TRBV13, with 11 nucleotides matching TRBD1. Germline trimming cut 0 bases from V and 2 bases from J; bases unmatched to any gene: 8. The germline CDR1 and CDR2 sequences are PRHDT and FYEKMQ (reference sequence). The CDR3 length is 18 residues. The CDR3 sequence: CASSLGRGQGAGNYGYTF. The DNA for the CDR3 is TGTGCCAGCAGCTTAGGGCGTGGACAGGGGGCGGGGAACTATGGCTACACCTTC.

The chain recombines TRBV24-1 with TRBJ2-3; TRBD1 agrees at 10 bases. The CDR3 has 15 residues. With V trimmed by 5 bases and J by 4 bases, 5 bases remained unmatched. The germline V gene has CDR1 KGHDR and CDR2 SFDVKD. The CDR3 sequence is CATSGDRGVADTQYF. The DNA of the CDR3 is TGTGCCACCAGTGGGGACAGGGGAGTGGCAGATACGCAGTATTTT.

J is TRBJ1-4 and V is TRBV2; the match to TRBD1 covers 7 bases. After removal of 4 bases from V and 4 bases from J, the junction contained 9 bases not matched to a gene. The CDR3 is 16 residues long. Germline values: CDR1 SNHLY, CDR2 FYNNEI. CDR3 sequence reads: CASSGPGTDYNEKLFF. The CDR3 DNA reads as TGTGCCAGCAGTGGCCCAGGGACAGACTATAATGAAAAACTGTTTTTT.

The genes are TRBV27 and TRBJ1-5, with TRBD1 as a possible D gene (6 bases). Trimming shortened V by 2 bases and J by 7 bases, and 12 bases separated the two germline ends. CDR3 size: 14 residues. Germline V lookup: CDR1 MNHEY, CDR2 SMNVEV (reference sequence). As DNA, the CDR3 is TGTGCCAGCAGTTTAACCAGGGGTTGGCAGCCCCAGCATTTT. Translated, it gives CASSLTRGWQPQHF.

This rearrangement joins TRBV15 to TRBJ1-5, with D perhaps matching TRBD1 (6 bases). V lost 1 base and J 3 bases, leaving 10 bases between the germline ends. The CDR3 runs to 15 residues. Per germline, CDR1 LNHNV and CDR2 YYDKDF (reference sequence). The CDR3 region is CATSRAGTHNQPQHF. CDR3 sequence (DNA): TGTGCCACCAGCAGAGCCGGGACACACAATCAGCCCCAGCATTTT.